This T cell receptor (beta chain) derives from a study of response to subunit inactivated influenza vaccine. Study results and caveats: The authors suggested that every seasonal influenza vaccination recruits few new T cells.

This clonotype was counted between two and nine times. The antigen remains undetermined. TCRdb independently ran MiXCR on the RT-PCR reads; one entry per CDR3 protein. Of around 180,000 distinct CDR3 sequences in the sample, 7.5% to 10% were seen once. Trimming at V came to 1 base and at J to 9 bases, leaving 6 bases not matched to a gene. The CDR3 runs 15 residues. Germline values: CDR1 LGHDT, CDR2 YNNKEL (reference sequence). Specimen: non-naive T cells sorted from PBMCs, collected on the day of vaccination. This chain joins TRBV3-1 and TRBJ1-6; the match to TRBD1 covers 7 bases. The origin of this receptor is a man aged 45-60 years who received an inactivated influenza vaccine. CDR3 sequence (DNA): TGTGCCAGCAGCCAAGGACAGGGTTTCGGTTCACCCCTCCACTTT. Translated, it gives CASSQGQGFGSPLHF.